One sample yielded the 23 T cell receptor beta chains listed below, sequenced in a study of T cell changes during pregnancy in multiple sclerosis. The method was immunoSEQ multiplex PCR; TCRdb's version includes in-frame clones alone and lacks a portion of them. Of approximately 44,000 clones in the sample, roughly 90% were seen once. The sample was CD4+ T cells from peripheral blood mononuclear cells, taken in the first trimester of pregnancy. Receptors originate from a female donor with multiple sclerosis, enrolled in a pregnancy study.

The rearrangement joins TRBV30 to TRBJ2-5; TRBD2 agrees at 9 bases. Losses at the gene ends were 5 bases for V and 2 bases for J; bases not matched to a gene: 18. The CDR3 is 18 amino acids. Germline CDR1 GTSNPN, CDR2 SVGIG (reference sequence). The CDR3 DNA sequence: TGTGCCTGGGGCACCCCCCGTCCCGGGACTAGCCGACAAGAGACCCAGTACTTC. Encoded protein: CAWGTPRPGTSRQETQYF.

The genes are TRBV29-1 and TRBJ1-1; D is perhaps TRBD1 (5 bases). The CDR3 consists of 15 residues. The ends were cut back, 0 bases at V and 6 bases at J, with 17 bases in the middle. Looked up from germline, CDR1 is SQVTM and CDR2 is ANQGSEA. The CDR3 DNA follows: TGCAGCGTTGAAGAGGGGGGTGGGTCGAGGGCTGAAGCTTTCTTT. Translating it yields CSVEEGGGSRAEAFF.

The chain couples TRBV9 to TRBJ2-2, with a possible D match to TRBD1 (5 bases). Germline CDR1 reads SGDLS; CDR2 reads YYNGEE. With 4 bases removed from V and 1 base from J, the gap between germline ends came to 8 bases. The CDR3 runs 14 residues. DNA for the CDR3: TGTGCCAGCAGCCCAGACAGGAACACCGGGGAGCTGTTTTTT. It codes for CASSPDRNTGELFF.

CDR3 protein: CASSQRVPNEQFF. The CDR3 nucleotides read TGTGCCAGCAGCCAGAGGGTTCCCAATGAGCAGTTCTTC. The V and J genes are TRBV5-8 and TRBJ2-1; TRBD2 might be the D (5 bases). V shed 4 bases and J shed 6 bases, with 11 bases lying between them. This CDR3 contains 13 residues. The germline V gene encodes CDR1 SGHTS and CDR2 YDEGEE.

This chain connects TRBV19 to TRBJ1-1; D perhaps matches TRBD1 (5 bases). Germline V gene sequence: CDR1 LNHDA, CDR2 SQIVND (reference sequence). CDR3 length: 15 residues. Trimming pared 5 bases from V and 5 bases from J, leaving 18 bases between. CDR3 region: CASSRLPVGQTEAFF. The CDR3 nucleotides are TGTGCCAGTAGTCGGCTCCCGGTGGGGCAAACTGAAGCTTTCTTT.

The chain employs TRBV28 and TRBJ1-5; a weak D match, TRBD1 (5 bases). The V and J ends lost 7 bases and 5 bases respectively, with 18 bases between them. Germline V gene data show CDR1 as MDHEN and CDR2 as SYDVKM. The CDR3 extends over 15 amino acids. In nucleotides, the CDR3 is TGTGCCAGCAACTTAGGGGCAGGGTTGTATCAGCCCCAGCATTTT. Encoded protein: CASNLGAGLYQPQHF. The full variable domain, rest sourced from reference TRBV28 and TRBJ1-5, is DVKVTQSSRYLVKRTGEKVFLECVQDMDHENMFWYRQDPGLGLRLIYFSYDVKMKEKGDIPEGYSVSREKKERFSLILESASTNQTSMYLCASNLGAGLYQPQHFGDGTRLSIL.

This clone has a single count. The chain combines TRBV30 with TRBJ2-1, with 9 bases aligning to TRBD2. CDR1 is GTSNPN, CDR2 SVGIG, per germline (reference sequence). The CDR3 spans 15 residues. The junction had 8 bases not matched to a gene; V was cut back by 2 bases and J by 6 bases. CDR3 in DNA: TGTGCCTGGAGTCTAGCGGGAAAATTCGCCAATGAGCAGTTCTTC. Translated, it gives CAWSLAGKFANEQFF.

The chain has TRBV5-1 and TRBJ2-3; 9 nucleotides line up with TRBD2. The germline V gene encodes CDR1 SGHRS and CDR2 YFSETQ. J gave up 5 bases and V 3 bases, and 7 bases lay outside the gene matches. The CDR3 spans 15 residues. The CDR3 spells CASSSANSGRDTQYF. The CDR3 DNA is TGCGCCAGCAGCTCCGCAAATAGCGGGAGAGATACGCAGTATTTT.

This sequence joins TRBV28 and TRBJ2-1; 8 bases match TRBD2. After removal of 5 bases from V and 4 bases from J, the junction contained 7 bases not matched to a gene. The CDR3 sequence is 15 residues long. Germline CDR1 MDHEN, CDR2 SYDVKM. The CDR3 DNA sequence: TGTGCCAGCAGTAGATCGGGACTAGGGTACAATGAGCAGTTCTTC. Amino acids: CASSRSGLGYNEQFF. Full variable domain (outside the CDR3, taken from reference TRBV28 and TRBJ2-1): DVKVTQSSRYLVKRTGEKVFLECVQDMDHENMFWYRQDPGLGLRLIYFSYDVKMKEKGDIPEGYSVSREKKERFSLILESASTNQTSMYLCASSRSGLGYNEQFFGPGTRLTVL.

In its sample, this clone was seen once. The CDR3 DNA follows: TGTGCCAGCAGTGAGGGGACAGGGCCTAACTATGGCTACACCTTC. This sequence encodes CASSEGTGPNYGYTF. This rearrangement joins TRBV6-1 to TRBJ1-2, with 9 nucleotides matching TRBD1. The CDR3 is made up of 15 amino acids. The V gene's germline CDR1 is MNHNS and CDR2 SASEGT. The trim removed 3 bases at V and 0 bases at J, leaving 2 bases unmatched.

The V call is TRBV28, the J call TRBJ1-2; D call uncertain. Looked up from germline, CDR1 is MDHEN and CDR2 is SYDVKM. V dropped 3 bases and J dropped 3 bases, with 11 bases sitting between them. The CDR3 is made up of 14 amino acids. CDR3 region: CASSLSPPYYGYTF. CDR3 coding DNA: TGTGCCAGCAGTTTGTCCCCCCCCTACTATGGCTACACCTTC.

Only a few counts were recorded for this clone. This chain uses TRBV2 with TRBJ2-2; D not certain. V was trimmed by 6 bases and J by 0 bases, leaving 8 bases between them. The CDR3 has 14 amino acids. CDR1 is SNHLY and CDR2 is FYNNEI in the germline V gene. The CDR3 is CASSGGANTGELFF. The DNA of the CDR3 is TGTGCCAGCAGCGGCGGAGCGAACACCGGGGAGCTGTTTTTT.

The CDR3 here is CASSAFLVGTSGGSTDTQYF. In DNA form, the CDR3 reads TGTGCCAGCAGTGCATTCCTTGTAGGGACTAGCGGGGGTAGCACAGATACGCAGTATTTT. The chain combines TRBV6-1 with TRBJ2-3; 14 nucleotides align to TRBD2. Losses at the gene ends were 4 bases for V and 0 bases for J; bases not matched to a gene: 12. The CDR3 length is 20 residues. Germline CDR1 MNHNS, CDR2 SASEGT.

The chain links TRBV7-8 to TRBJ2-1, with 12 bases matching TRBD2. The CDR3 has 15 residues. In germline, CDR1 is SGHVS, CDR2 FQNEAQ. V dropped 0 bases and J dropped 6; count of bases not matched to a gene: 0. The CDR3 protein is CASSLATSGSNEQFF. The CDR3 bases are TGTGCCAGCAGCTTAGCGACTAGCGGGAGCAATGAGCAGTTCTTC.

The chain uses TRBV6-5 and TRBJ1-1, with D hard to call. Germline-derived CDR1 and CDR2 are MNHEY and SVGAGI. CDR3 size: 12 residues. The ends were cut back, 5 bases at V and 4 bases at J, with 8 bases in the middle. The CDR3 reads CASSRGSTEAFF. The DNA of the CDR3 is TGTGCCAGCAGTCGGGGAAGCACTGAAGCTTTCTTT.

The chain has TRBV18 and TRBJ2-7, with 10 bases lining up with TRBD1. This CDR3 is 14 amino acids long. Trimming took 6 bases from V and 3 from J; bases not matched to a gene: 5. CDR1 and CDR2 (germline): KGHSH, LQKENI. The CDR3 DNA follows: TGTGCCAGCTCCCGACAGGGGGCGGGCTACGAGCAGTACTTC. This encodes CASSRQGAGYEQYF.

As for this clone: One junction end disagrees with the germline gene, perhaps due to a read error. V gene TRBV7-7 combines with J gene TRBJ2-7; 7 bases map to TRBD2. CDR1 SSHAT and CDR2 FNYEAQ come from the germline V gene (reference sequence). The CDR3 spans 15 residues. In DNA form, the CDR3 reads TGTGCTAGCAGCGACCGGACTAGTTCCCTCTACGAGCAGTACTTC. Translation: CASSDRTSSLYEQYF.

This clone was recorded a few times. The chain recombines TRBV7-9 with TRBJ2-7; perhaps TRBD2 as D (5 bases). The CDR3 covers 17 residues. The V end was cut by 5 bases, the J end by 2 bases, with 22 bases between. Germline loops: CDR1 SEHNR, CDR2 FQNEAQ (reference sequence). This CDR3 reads CASSGGKGTRVAYEQYF. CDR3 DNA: TGTGCCAGCAGCGGAGGAAAAGGTACTAGGGTTGCCTACGAGCAGTACTTC.

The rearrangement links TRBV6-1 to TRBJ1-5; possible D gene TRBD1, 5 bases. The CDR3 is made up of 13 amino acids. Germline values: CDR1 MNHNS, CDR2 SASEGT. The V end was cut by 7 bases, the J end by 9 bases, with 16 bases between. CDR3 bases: TGTGCCAGCATGTTAGGGGTCGATCGGCCCCAGCATTTT. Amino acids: CASMLGVDRPQHF.

CDR3 DNA: TGTGCCAGCAGCTTAGGGAACAGGGATTCTAATGAAAAACTGTTTTTT. Encoded protein: CASSLGNRDSNEKLFF. V is TRBV11-3 and J is TRBJ1-4, with D tentatively TRBD1 (6 bases). V was clipped by 1 base and J by 3 bases, with 12 bases between them. From germline, CDR1 is SGHNT and CDR2 YENEEA. This CDR3 is built from 16 residues.

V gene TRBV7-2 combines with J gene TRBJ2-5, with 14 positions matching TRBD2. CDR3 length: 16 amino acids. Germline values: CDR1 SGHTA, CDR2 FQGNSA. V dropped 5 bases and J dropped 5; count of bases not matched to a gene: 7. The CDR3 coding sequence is TGTGCCAGCAGCACCGGGACTAGCGGGAGTAAGGAGACCCAGTACTTC. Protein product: CASSTGTSGSKETQYF.

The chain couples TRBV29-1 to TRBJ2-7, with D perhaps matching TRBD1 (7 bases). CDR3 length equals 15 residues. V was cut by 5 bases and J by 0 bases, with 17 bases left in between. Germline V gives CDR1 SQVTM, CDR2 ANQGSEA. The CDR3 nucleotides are TGCAGCGTTAGGACAGGCGGGGTACGCTCCTACGAGCAGTACTTC. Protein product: CSVRTGGVRSYEQYF.

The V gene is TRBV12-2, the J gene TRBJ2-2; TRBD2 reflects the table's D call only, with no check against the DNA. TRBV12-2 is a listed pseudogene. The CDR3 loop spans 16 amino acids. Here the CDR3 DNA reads TGTGCAAGTCGCTCACCAGCGGGACCGAACACCGGGGAGCTGTTTTTT. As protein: CASRSPAGPNTGELFF.